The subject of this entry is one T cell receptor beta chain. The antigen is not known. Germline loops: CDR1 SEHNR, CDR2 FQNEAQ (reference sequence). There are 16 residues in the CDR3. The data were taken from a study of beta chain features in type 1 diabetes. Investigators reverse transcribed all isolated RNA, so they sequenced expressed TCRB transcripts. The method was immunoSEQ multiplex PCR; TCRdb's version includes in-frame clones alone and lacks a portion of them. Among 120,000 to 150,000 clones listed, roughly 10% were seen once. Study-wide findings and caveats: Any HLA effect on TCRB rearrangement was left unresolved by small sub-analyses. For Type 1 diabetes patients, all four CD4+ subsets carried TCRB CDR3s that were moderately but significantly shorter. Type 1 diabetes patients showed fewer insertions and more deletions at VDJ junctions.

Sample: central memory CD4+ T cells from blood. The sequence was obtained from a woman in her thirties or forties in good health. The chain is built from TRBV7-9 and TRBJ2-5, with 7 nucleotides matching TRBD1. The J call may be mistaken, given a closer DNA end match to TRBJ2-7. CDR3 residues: CASSPRDSRASYEQYF. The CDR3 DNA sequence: TGTGCCAGCAGCCCTAGGGACAGCCGGGCCTCCTACGAGCAGTACTTC.